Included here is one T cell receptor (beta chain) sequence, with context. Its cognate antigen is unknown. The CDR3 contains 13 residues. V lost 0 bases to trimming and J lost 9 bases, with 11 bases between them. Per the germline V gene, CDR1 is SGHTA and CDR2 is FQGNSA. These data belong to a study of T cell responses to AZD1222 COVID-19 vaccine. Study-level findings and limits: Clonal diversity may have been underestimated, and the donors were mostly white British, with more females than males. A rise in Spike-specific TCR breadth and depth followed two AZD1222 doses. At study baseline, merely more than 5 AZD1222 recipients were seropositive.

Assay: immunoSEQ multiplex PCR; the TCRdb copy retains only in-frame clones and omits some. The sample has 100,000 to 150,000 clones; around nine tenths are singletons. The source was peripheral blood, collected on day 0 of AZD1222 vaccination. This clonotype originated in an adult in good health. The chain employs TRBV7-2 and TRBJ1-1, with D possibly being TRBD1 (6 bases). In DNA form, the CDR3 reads TGTGCCAGCAGCTTAGCCATACAGGGTAAAGCTTTCTTT. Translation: CASSLAIQGKAFF.